The 25 T cell receptor beta chains in this list originate from one sample, sequenced in a study of blood T cells in healthy people across ages. A second PCR of about 7 to 12 cycles used a sample-barcoded 5' primer and a J-beta primer mix. TCRdb reanalysed the 5' RACE reads using MiXCR and keeps one entry per CDR3 protein. The data hold over 1,500,000 distinct CDR3 sequences, with more than 35% observed a single time. The sequenced material came from blood. All receptors come from a human donor in good health.

This clonotype was recorded only once. V usage is TRBV12-3 or TRBV12-4 and J usage is TRBJ1-5, with D unclear. This CDR3 is built from 14 residues. Trimming stripped 4 bases from V and 6 bases from J, with 13 bases between. The CDR3 DNA reads as TGTGCCAGCAGTTCAGGAAGGAGCGGTCAGCCCCAGCATTTT. Translating gives CASSSGRSGQPQHF.

The gene calls are TRBV12-3 or TRBV12-4 and TRBJ1-1; TRBD1 matches 9 bases. The V and J ends lost 7 bases and 5 bases, in that order; junction bases with no gene match: 8. This CDR3 has 14 amino acids. CDR3 residues: CASISDRGRTEAFF. CDR3 nucleotides: TGTGCCAGCATCTCGGACAGGGGTCGGACTGAAGCTTTCTTT.

The chain links TRBV18 to TRBJ2-5, with 7 bases lining up with TRBD1. CDR3 length: 12 residues. Germline-derived CDR1 and CDR2 are KGHSH and LQKENI. The V segment lost 3 bases and the J segment 9 bases; nucleotides outside the gene matches: 4. CDR3 coding DNA: TGTGCCAGCTCACCCGACAGGGCATCCCAGTACTTC. This codes for CASSPDRASQYF.

This clonotype was recorded only once. Its ends do not fully match the called genes, so a read error is possible. This chain joins TRBV25-1 and TRBJ1-2; tentative D call: TRBD1 (5 bases). The CDR3 extends over 18 amino acids. Germline values: CDR1 MGHDK, CDR2 SYGVNS. Here the CDR3 DNA reads TGTGCCGGCAGTGAATATTTTTTAGGGATTGGGACCCGGGAAGGCTACACCTTC. This sequence encodes CAGSEYFLGIGTREGYTF.

To note about this clonotype: The junction does not match germline at one end; this may be a read error. This chain connects TRBV4-1 to TRBJ2-7; 8 bases map to TRBD1. The CDR3 totals 17 residues. Per germline, CDR1 MGHRA and CDR2 YSYEKL. CDR3 sequence (DNA): TGCGCCAGCAGCCAGGAAAACAGGGGGACAAGCTCCCACGAGCAGTACTTC. This encodes CASSQENRGTSSHEQYF.

The chain links TRBV5-1 to TRBJ1-2; D is undetermined. Trimming left V 4 bases short and J 8 bases short, with 21 bases between. The CDR3 is 15 residues long. Germline loops: CDR1 SGHRS, CDR2 YFSETQ. Written as DNA, the CDR3 is TGCGCCAGCAGCCTGTACCTGGGCTCTCCACGGGGCTACACCTTC. It translates to CASSLYLGSPRGYTF. The whole variable domain, remainder taken from reference TRBV5-1 and TRBJ1-2, is KAGVTQTPRYLIKTRGQQVTLSCSPISGHRSVSWYQQTPGQGLQFLFEYFSETQRNKGNFPGRFSGRQFSNSRSEMNVSTLELGDSALYLCASSLYLGSPRGYTFGSGTRLTVV.

The J gene is TRBJ2-4, the V gene TRBV3-1; 7 nucleotides align to TRBD1. This CDR3 comprises 12 residues. The ends lost 5 bases at V and 15 bases at J; junction bases unmatched: 10. Germline values: CDR1 LGHDT, CDR2 YNNKEL (reference sequence). Here the CDR3 DNA reads TGTGCCAGCAGCTCCCAGGGGGAGAGGTCGTACTTC. This sequence encodes CASSSQGERSYF.

This clonotype was seen a few times. V is TRBV6-1 and J is TRBJ2-7; no definite D call. Germline lookup yields CDR1 MNHNS and CDR2 SASEGT. The CDR3 totals 13 residues. V was shortened by 10 bases and J by 2 bases, with 15 bases between the two germline ends. For the CDR3, the DNA is TGTGCCACCGAGTCGGAAGAACCCTACGAGCAGTACTTC. It codes for CATESEEPYEQYF.

This clonotype turned up a few times. The V gene is TRBV29-1, the J gene TRBJ2-1, with D maybe TRBD1 (6 bases). The V gene's germline CDR1 is SQVTM and CDR2 ANQGSEA. This CDR3 region has 13 residues. Trimming removed 3 bases from V and 4 bases from J, with 10 bases in between. The CDR3 here is CSVDGQNYNEQFF. The DNA of the CDR3 is TGCAGCGTTGATGGACAGAATTACAATGAGCAGTTCTTC.

The chain carries TRBV7-9 and TRBJ2-7; D possibly uses TRBD1 or TRBD2 (5 bases each). V was pared by 1 base and J by 11 bases, with 15 bases between. The CDR3 is made up of 13 amino acids. Germline lookup yields CDR1 SEHNR and CDR2 FQNEAQ (reference sequence). CDR3 in amino acids: CASSLVEGTAEYF. CDR3 nucleotide sequence: TGTGCCAGCAGCTTAGTAGAGGGGACGGCGGAGTACTTC.

The chain has TRBV6-6 and TRBJ2-7, with a tentative D call TRBD1 (6 bases). Germline lookup yields CDR1 MNHNY and CDR2 SVGAGI (reference sequence). Trimming left V 2 bases short and J 5 bases short, with 19 bases between. The CDR3 sequence is 16 residues long. CDR3: CASSYHRGYRAHEQYF. Here the CDR3 DNA reads TGTGCCAGCAGTTACCACCGAGGATACAGGGCCCACGAGCAGTACTTC.

This clonotype was detected only a few times. V usage is TRBV14 and J usage is TRBJ1-2, with D perhaps TRBD1 (6 bases). From germline, CDR1 is SGHDN and CDR2 FVKESK. V lost 3 bases and J 4 bases, leaving 9 bases between the germline ends. The CDR3 spans 13 residues. The CDR3 loop reads CASSQGAVYGYTF. The CDR3 DNA reads TGTGCCAGCAGCCAGGGGGCTGTCTATGGCTACACCTTC.

About this clonotype itself: At one end the junction does not follow the germline gene, possibly because of a read error. The V gene is TRBV7-9, the J gene TRBJ2-2, with a weak D call TRBD2 (5 bases). CDR3 length: 15 residues. Germline loops: CDR1 SEHNR, CDR2 FQNEAQ (reference sequence). Here the CDR3 reads CACSWESGNTGELFF. The CDR3 bases are TGTGCCTGCAGCTGGGAGTCGGGAAACACCGGGGAGCTGTTTTTT.

The chain joins TRBV15 to TRBJ2-5; D is tentatively TRBD1 or TRBD2 (5 bases each). Germline-derived CDR1 and CDR2 are LNHNV and YYDKDF (reference sequence). The CDR3 sequence is 13 residues long. Trimming removed 1 base at V and 11 bases at J, with 14 bases between. CDR3 bases: TGTGCCACCAGCAGAGTTCCCAGGGACGGGCAGTACTTC. It yields the protein CATSRVPRDGQYF.

The sample holds a few counts of this clonotype. The chain has TRBV29-1 and TRBJ2-1; weak D call: TRBD2 (5 bases). CDR3 length equals 14 residues. Trimming took off 6 bases at V and 0 bases at J, with 12 bases between the two ends. CDR1 and CDR2 (germline): SQVTM, ANQGSEA. The CDR3 nucleotides read TGCAGCGTGAACGAGGGAAGCTCCTACAATGAGCAGTTCTTC. It translates to CSVNEGSSYNEQFF.

The chain combines TRBV6-1 with TRBJ2-5; D ambiguous. This CDR3 is 13 amino acids long. The germline V gene has CDR1 MNHNS and CDR2 SASEGT. Trimming cost V 7 bases and J 3 bases, with 12 bases left between them. The CDR3 DNA reads as TGTGCCAGCACGGGCGGCTTCAAAGAGACCCAGTACTTC. The encoded protein is CASTGGFKETQYF.

This chain uses TRBV7-2 with TRBJ2-7, with TRBD2 matching 10 bases. V shed 4 bases, J shed 12 bases, and the junction held 15 bases outside the gene matches. This CDR3 region has 15 residues. Germline V lookup: CDR1 SGHTA, CDR2 FQGNSA. CDR3 sequence reads: CASSSSPALAGERYF. The CDR3 DNA follows: TGTGCCAGCAGCTCCTCCCCGGCGCTAGCGGGGGAGAGGTACTTC.

The chain recombines TRBV7-9 with TRBJ2-3; D tentatively fits TRBD1 or TRBD2 (5 bases each). The CDR3 spans 15 residues. The V end lost 5 bases, the J end lost 4 bases, and 16 bases lay between the germline ends. Germline V lookup: CDR1 SEHNR, CDR2 FQNEAQ (reference sequence). Here the CDR3 DNA reads TGTGCCAGCAGCCACCGGGACCTAAGAGCAGATACGCAGTATTTT. Its protein is CASSHRDLRADTQYF.

This chain connects TRBV4-3 to TRBJ1-4, with 7 bases aligning to TRBD1. The CDR3 extends over 16 amino acids. CDR1 LGHNA and CDR2 YSLEER come from the germline V gene. V gave up 0 bases and J gave up 8 bases; unmatched junction bases: 9. CDR3 loop: CASSQDLETGKEKLFF. The CDR3, as DNA: TGCGCCAGCAGCCAAGATTTGGAGACAGGGAAGGAAAAACTGTTTTTT.

This clonotype showed up just a few times. The chain couples TRBV29-1 to TRBJ1-2, with 9 bases fitting TRBD1. V lost 5 bases and J lost 8; bases outside the gene matches: 9. Germline V CDR1 and CDR2: SQVTM, ANQGSEA. This CDR3 has 13 amino acids. Here the CDR3 DNA reads TGCAGCGTTAACATAAACAGGGGGCGAGGCTACACCTTC. Translation gives CSVNINRGRGYTF.

This clonotype was observed a handful of times. CDR3 sequence (DNA): TGTGCCAGCAGGGAGGTCCACAGGGCCCGGGGCTACACCTTC. Its translation: CASREVHRARGYTF. V is TRBV27 and J is TRBJ1-2; D might be TRBD1 (6 bases). The CDR3 sequence is 14 residues long. Looked up from germline, CDR1 is MNHEY and CDR2 is SMNVEV (reference sequence). V shed 6 bases and J shed 8 bases, with 19 bases lying between them.

This clonotype appeared many times. The chain links TRBV5-1 to TRBJ1-2; D gene unclear. CDR3 length equals 16 residues. Germline CDR1 reads SGHRS; CDR2 reads YFSETQ. Deletions cut 0 bases from V and 4 bases from J, with 16 bases between. The CDR3 coding sequence is TGCGCCAGCAGCTTGGTTCTCGGGTCCTCGTCCTATGGCTACACCTTC. Translated, it gives CASSLVLGSSSYGYTF.

The V gene is TRBV10-3, the J gene TRBJ2-2; the match to TRBD1 covers 7 bases. The CDR3 extends over 13 amino acids. J was trimmed by 2 bases and V by 8 bases; bases with no gene match: 2. Per the germline V gene, CDR1 is ENHRY and CDR2 is SYGVKD. CDR3 in amino acids: CAIGDRNTGELFF. The CDR3 DNA reads as TGTGCCATCGGGGACAGAAACACCGGGGAGCTGTTTTTT.

Points on this clonotype: At one end the junction does not follow the germline gene, possibly because of a read error. The chain has TRBV6-6 and TRBJ2-1; D may be TRBD1 (5 bases). The length of the CDR3 is 15 residues. CDR1 is MNHNY, CDR2 SVGAGI, per germline (reference sequence). The CDR3 region has the DNA TGTGCCAGCGGCCCGGACATTTACTCCTACAATGGGCAGTTCTTC. As protein: CASGPDIYSYNGQFF.

This clonotype was seen a few times. The genes are TRBV20-1 and TRBJ1-5, with 7 bases identical to TRBD1. Germline V gene data show CDR1 as DFQATT and CDR2 as SNEGSKA (reference sequence). The CDR3 sequence is 14 residues long. V lost 5 bases and J lost 2; bases outside the gene matches: 6. The chain's CDR3 is CSAPDRVGNQPQHF. The CDR3 nucleotides are TGCAGTGCTCCCGACAGGGTCGGCAATCAGCCCCAGCATTTT.